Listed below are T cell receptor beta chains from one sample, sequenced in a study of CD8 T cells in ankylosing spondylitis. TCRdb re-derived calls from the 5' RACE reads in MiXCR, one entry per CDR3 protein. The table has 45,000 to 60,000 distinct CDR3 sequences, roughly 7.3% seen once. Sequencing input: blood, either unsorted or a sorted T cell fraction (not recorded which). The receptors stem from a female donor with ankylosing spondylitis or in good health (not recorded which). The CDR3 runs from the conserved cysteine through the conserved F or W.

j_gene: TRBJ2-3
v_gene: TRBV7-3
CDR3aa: CASSSIGQGDTQYF

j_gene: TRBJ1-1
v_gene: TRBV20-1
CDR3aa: CSAKEGGGGTEAFF

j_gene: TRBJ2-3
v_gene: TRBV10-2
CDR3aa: CASSDGTTVDTQYF

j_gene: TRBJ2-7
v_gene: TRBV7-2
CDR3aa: CASTSRDHEQYF

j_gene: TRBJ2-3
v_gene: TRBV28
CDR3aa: CASSLPPGSGLDTQYF

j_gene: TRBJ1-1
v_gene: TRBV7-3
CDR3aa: CASKGREGAEAFF

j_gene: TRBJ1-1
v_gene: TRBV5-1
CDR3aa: CASSTGGSPAFF

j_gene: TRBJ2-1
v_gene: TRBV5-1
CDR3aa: CASSLNGGENNEQFF

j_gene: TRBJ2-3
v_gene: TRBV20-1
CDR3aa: CSAGASGLGSQYF

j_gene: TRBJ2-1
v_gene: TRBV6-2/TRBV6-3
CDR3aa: CASSLRGAYNEQFF

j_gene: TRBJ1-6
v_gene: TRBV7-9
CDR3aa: CASSEANSPLHF

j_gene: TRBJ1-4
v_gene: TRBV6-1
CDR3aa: CASSWDSATNEKLFF

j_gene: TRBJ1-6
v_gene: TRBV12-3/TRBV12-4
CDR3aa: CASRGLNSPLHF

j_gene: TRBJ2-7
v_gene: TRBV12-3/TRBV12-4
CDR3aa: CASSRDRGAYEQYF

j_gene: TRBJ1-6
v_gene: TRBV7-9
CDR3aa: CASSPEGVSPLHF

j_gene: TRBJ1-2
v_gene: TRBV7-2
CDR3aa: CASTLGQGYGYTF

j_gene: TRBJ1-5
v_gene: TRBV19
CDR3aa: CASGDIYSNQPQHF

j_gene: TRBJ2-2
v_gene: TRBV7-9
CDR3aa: CASSRKGGASGELFF

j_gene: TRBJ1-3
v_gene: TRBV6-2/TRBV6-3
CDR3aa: CASSQPPSGNTIYF

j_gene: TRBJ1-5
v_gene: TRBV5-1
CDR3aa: CASSLAGTGREPQHF

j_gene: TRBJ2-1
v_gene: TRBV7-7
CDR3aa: CASSLAGGMYNEQFF

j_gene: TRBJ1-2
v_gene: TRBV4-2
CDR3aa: CASSQATTPSDRVTYGYTF

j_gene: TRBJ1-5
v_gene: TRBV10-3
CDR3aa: CAIKGRGDQPQHF

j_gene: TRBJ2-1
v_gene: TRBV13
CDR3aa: CASSFFSMEQFF

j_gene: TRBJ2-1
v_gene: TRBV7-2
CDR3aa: CASSHRGTYNEQFF

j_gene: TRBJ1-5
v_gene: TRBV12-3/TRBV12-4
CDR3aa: CASSLRDGNQPQHF

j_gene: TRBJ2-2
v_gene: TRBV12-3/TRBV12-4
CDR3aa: CASSSVRVTGELFF

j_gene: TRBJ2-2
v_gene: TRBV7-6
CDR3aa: CASSETSGVTGELFF

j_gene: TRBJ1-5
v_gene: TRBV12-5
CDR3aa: CASGLVRDRGVNQPQHF

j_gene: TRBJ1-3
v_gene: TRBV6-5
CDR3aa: CASSYDSEGVTIYF

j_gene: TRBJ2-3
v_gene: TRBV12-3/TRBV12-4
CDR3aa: CASTPGRLGAGTDTQYF

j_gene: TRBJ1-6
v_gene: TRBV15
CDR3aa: CATSSSQTSFNSPLHF

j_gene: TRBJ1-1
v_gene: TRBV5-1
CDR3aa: CASSLALGMPHTEAFF

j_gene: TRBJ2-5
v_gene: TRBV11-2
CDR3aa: CASSPNRGGGETQYF

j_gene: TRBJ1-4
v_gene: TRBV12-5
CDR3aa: CASGPAGNEKLFF

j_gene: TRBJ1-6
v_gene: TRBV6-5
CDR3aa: CASSTQSGLDGSPLHF

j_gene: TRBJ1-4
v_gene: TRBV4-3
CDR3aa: CASSQDRTEKLFF

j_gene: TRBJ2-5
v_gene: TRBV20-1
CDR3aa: CSARVQETQYF

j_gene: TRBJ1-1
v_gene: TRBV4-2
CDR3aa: CASSRSASAPGLQLLNTEAFF

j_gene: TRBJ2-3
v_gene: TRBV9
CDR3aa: CASSPYTDPTSTDTQYF

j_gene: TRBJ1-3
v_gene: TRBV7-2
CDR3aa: CASSQGGGNTIYF

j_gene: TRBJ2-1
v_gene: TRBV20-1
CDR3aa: CSAPSPQRGGNEQFF

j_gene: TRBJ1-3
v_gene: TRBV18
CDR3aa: CASSPQGCDSGNTIYF